The sequence of this TCR beta chain was determined in a study of CD8 T cells in Susac syndrome. With random hexamers, reverse transcription was performed on about 0.45 to 1 ug of RNA. The authors amplified TCR beta CDR3 across 54 Vbeta and 13 Jbeta using immunoSEQ multiplex PCR. TCRdb used MiXCR to reprocess the immunoSEQ multiplex PCR reads, holding one entry per CDR3 protein. Of about 77,000 distinct CDR3 sequences detected, about 93% appear once; the ten largest clones hold 0.5% to 0.65%. The receptor's source is a human donor with Susac syndrome. The specimen was CD4+ T cells from PBMCs.

The CDR3 sequence is CASRVVGTNEQFF. The DNA for the CDR3 is TGTGCCAGTAGGGTGGTTGGTACCAATGAGCAGTTCTTC. The chain employs TRBV19 and TRBJ2-1; D unclear. V lost 6 bases to trimming and J lost 6 bases, with 12 bases between them. The length of the CDR3 is 13 residues. Germline CDR1 is LNHDA and CDR2 is SQIVND (reference sequence).